These 28 T cell receptor beta chains were sequenced from one sample in a study of Ad26.COV2.S vaccination and SARS-CoV-2 variants. Data came from immunoSEQ multiplex PCR; TCRdb stores just in-frame clones and leaves some out. The table shows 500,000 or so clones, with 89% occurring only once. Treatment noted: around 19 received Ad26.COV2.S at low or high dose, single or two shots; roughly five received placebo; per-sample allocation not given. On day 63 after the first injection, vaccine and placebo recipients gave samples. This material consisted of peripheral blood, taken in a trial of Ad26.COV2.S vaccine versus placebo. These receptors came from a person aged 18-60 years who received the Ad26.COV2.S COVID-19 vaccine or a placebo.

The rearrangement links TRBV5-1 to TRBJ1-5; weak D call: TRBD1 (5 bases). The V end lost 4 bases, the J end lost 7 bases, and 12 bases lay between the germline ends. Per the germline V gene, CDR1 is SGHRS and CDR2 is YFSETQ. The CDR3 is 13 residues long. The DNA for the CDR3 is TGCGCCAGCAGCCTTGGGGGGGAACAGCCCCAGCATTTT. It yields the protein CASSLGGEQPQHF.

V usage is TRBV5-1 and J usage is TRBJ1-2; no clear D. CDR3 length equals 15 residues. Germline CDR1 and CDR2: SGHRS and YFSETQ. The V end lost 0 bases, the J end lost 3 bases, and 12 bases lay between the germline ends. The CDR3, as DNA: TGCGCCAGCAGCTTGGCCTCGGCAGCTTACTATGGCTACACCTTC. Translation: CASSLASAAYYGYTF.

The chain uses TRBV28 and TRBJ2-3, with D uncertain. This CDR3 comprises 14 residues. V lost 7 bases and J 2 bases, leaving 13 bases between the germline ends. CDR1 and CDR2 from the germline V gene are MDHEN and SYDVKM. CDR3 region: CASTARPFTDTQYF. The CDR3, as DNA: TGTGCCAGCACCGCCAGGCCCTTCACAGATACGCAGTATTTT. Complete variable domain (other parts from reference TRBV28 and TRBJ2-3): DVKVTQSSRYLVKRTGEKVFLECVQDMDHENMFWYRQDPGLGLRLIYFSYDVKMKEKGDIPEGYSVSREKKERFSLILESASTNQTSMYLCASTARPFTDTQYFGPGTRLTVL.

J is TRBJ2-1 and V is TRBV7-2; D unresolved. The CDR3 is made up of 15 amino acids. From germline, CDR1 is SGHTA and CDR2 FQGNSA. V was clipped by 2 bases and J by 6 bases, with 14 bases between them. The chain's CDR3 is CASSLSPSPSNEQFF. The CDR3 DNA sequence: TGTGCCAGCAGCTTATCCCCCTCTCCGTCCAATGAGCAGTTCTTC.

The J gene is TRBJ2-7, the V gene TRBV6-2 or TRBV6-3; tentative D call: TRBD2 (7 bases). The germline V and J ends were trimmed by 5 bases and 0 bases, with 14 bases remaining between them. The CDR3 covers 15 residues. Germline CDR1 is MNHEY and CDR2 is SVGEGT. The CDR3 here is CASSIRGGYSYEQYF. The CDR3 nucleotides read TGTGCCAGCAGTATCAGGGGAGGGTACTCCTACGAGCAGTACTTC.

This clone was found once. The V and J genes are TRBV7-9 and TRBJ1-6; D is undetermined. The V end was cut by 2 bases, the J end by 8 bases, with 4 bases between. The CDR3 loop spans 12 amino acids. Germline values: CDR1 SEHNR, CDR2 FQNEAQ (reference sequence). Here the CDR3 reads CASSLSDSPLHF. The CDR3 DNA reads TGTGCCAGCAGCTTAAGCGATTCACCCCTCCACTTT.

In nucleotides, the CDR3 is TGTGCCAGCAGTTTGTTCAGGGGCAGGGGCTATGGCTACACCTTC. This translates into CASSLFRGRGYGYTF. The chain links TRBV28 to TRBJ1-2; tentative D call: TRBD1 (6 bases). The germline V gene has CDR1 MDHEN and CDR2 SYDVKM. Deletions cut 3 bases from V and 4 bases from J, with 15 bases between. This CDR3 region has 15 residues.

V is TRBV15 and J is TRBJ1-2, with unresolved D. The CDR3 covers 13 residues. CDR1 and CDR2 from the germline V gene are LNHNV and YYDKDF (reference sequence). Trimming took 1 base from V and 5 from J, leaving 8 bases between them. The CDR3 DNA sequence: TGTGCCACCAGCAGAGGGGGATTTTATGGCTACACCTTC. Its protein product is CATSRGGFYGYTF.

The V gene is TRBV5-1, the J gene TRBJ1-4; D perhaps matches TRBD1 (5 bases). Deletions cut 3 bases from V and 8 bases from J, with 14 bases between. This CDR3 is 14 amino acids long. Germline V CDR1 and CDR2: SGHRS, YFSETQ. The CDR3 loop reads CASSSRDDGEKLFF. The DNA for the CDR3 is TGCGCCAGCAGCTCCCGGGACGATGGGGAAAAACTGTTTTTT.

The chain combines TRBV5-5 with TRBJ2-7; D tentatively fits TRBD1 or TRBD2 (5 bases each). Germline lookup yields CDR1 SGHKS and CDR2 YYEKEE (reference sequence). This CDR3 is built from 16 residues. Trimming stripped 2 bases from V and 1 base from J, with 16 bases between. In nucleotides, the CDR3 is TGTGCCAGCAGCTTCAGTTCCCGGGACGTGTCCTACGAGCAGTACGTC. This translates into CASSFSSRDVSYEQYV.

The chain has TRBV10-3 and TRBJ1-2; D uncertain. V lost 8 bases, J lost 8 bases, and 18 bases lay in between. Germline CDR1 ENHRY, CDR2 SYGVKD. The CDR3 contains 13 residues. Here the CDR3 DNA reads TGTGCCATCTCCAGCGGCCAGGCGCCGGGCTACACCTTC. Translation gives CAISSGQAPGYTF.

This clone was picked up a small number of times. This sample also contains other DNA sequences that code for the same CDR3. The chain has TRBV2 and TRBJ2-7, with D possibly TRBD2 on 5 matching bases. Germline CDR1 and CDR2: SNHLY and FYNNEI. The CDR3 has 12 amino acids. V lost 3 bases to trimming and J lost 5 bases, with 8 bases between them. As DNA, the CDR3 is TGTGCCAGCAGTGAGACGGGGAACGAGCAGTACTTC. The encoded protein is CASSETGNEQYF. Drawing the rest from reference TRBV2 and TRBJ2-7, the complete variable domain is EPEVTQTPSHQVTQMGQEVILRCVPISNHLYFYWYRQILGQKVEFLVSFYNNEISEKSEIFDDQFSVERPDGSNFTLKIRSTKLEDSAMYFCASSETGNEQYFGPGTRLTVT.

The chain combines TRBV14 with TRBJ1-1; 9 bases align to TRBD1. J lost 7 bases, V lost 4 bases, and 10 bases had no gene match. Per germline, CDR1 SGHDN and CDR2 FVKESK. There are 15 residues in the CDR3. CDR3 amino acids: CASSLLTGGSIEAFF. The CDR3 DNA is TGTGCCAGCAGCCTGTTGACAGGGGGGTCGATTGAAGCTTTCTTT.

The chain is built from TRBV4-3 and TRBJ1-2; D gene unclear. This CDR3 is built from 16 residues. Germline-derived CDR1 and CDR2 are LGHNA and YSLEER. Trimming pared 0 bases from V and 4 bases from J, leaving 15 bases between. For the CDR3, the DNA is TGCGCCAGCAGCCAAGAATCTGCGGGAGCCAGCTATGGCTACACCTTC. Protein sequence: CASSQESAGASYGYTF.

The chain combines TRBV11-2 with TRBJ2-2; D unclear. The CDR3 length is 13 residues. The V end lost 8 bases, the J end lost 2 bases, and 9 bases lay between the germline ends. Germline V gives CDR1 SGHAT, CDR2 FQNNGV. CDR3 DNA: TGTGCCAGCCCCAACGTTAACACCGGGGAGCTGTTTTTT. The encoded protein is CASPNVNTGELFF. The whole variable domain, remainder taken from reference TRBV11-2 and TRBJ2-2, is EAGVAQSPRYKIIEKRQSVAFWCNPISGHATLYWYQQILGQGPKLLIQFQNNGVVDDSQLPKDRFSAERLKGVDSTLKIQPAKLEDSAVYLCASPNVNTGELFFGEGSRLTVL.

The rearrangement uses TRBV7-2 and TRBJ1-3; the match to TRBD1 covers 11 bases. Germline V gene data show CDR1 as SGHTA and CDR2 as FQGNSA. The length of the CDR3 is 16 residues. Trimming took 5 bases from V and 1 from J; bases not matched to a gene: 4. The CDR3 DNA follows: TGTGCCAGCAGCCCCGGGACAGGGGGATCTGGAAACACCATATATTTT. As protein: CASSPGTGGSGNTIYF.

The chain couples TRBV19 to TRBJ1-1; 9 nucleotides line up with TRBD1. V lost 6 bases and J lost 4; bases outside the gene matches: 9. Germline assignment: CDR1 LNHDA and CDR2 SQIVND (reference sequence). There are 15 residues in the CDR3. CDR3: CASRANRGLITEAFF. The CDR3, as DNA: TGTGCCAGTAGAGCTAACAGGGGGCTCATCACTGAAGCTTTCTTT. Filled out from reference TRBV19 and TRBJ1-1, the complete variable domain reads DGGITQSPKYLFRKEGQNVTLSCEQNLNHDAMYWYRQDPGQGLRLIYYSQIVNDFQKGDIAEGYSVSREKKESFPLTVTSAQKNPTAFYLCASRANRGLITEAFFGQGTRLTVV.

The chain couples TRBV29-1 to TRBJ1-2; D is ambiguous. The germline V gene has CDR1 SQVTM and CDR2 ANQGSEA. CDR3 length equals 16 residues. The V end lost 0 bases, the J end lost 1 base, and 15 bases lay between the germline ends. The DNA of the CDR3 is TGCAGCGTTGAAGATCTACGTCAGTTTCTTAACTATGGCTACACCTTC. Its translation: CSVEDLRQFLNYGYTF.

The chain links TRBV10-3 to TRBJ1-1; D gene unclear. V was cut by 1 base and J by 6 bases, with 12 bases left in between. CDR1 and CDR2 from the germline V gene are ENHRY and SYGVKD. This CDR3 contains 14 residues. DNA for the CDR3: TGTGCCATCAGTGAGTGGGAGCTTGGGGCTGAAGCTTTCTTT. Translation: CAISEWELGAEAFF.

The rearrangement links TRBV5-5 to TRBJ2-7, with a tentative D call TRBD1 (5 bases). This CDR3 is 16 amino acids long. Looked up from germline, CDR1 is SGHKS and CDR2 is YYEKEE (reference sequence). Trimming cost V 0 bases and J 2 bases, with 15 bases left between them. The CDR3 spells CASSLAPGFSTYEQYF. Written as DNA, the CDR3 is TGTGCCAGCAGCTTGGCGCCAGGGTTTTCGACCTACGAGCAGTACTTC.

The V call is TRBV7-2, the J call TRBJ2-5; TRBD2 might be the D (5 bases). CDR3 length: 13 amino acids. CDR1 and CDR2 (germline): SGHTA, FQGNSA. Trimming stripped 3 bases from V and 5 bases from J, with 10 bases between. The CDR3 loop reads CASSLWQRETQYF. CDR3 in DNA: TGTGCCAGCAGCTTGTGGCAGCGGGAGACCCAGTACTTC. Full variable domain (rest looked up from reference TRBV7-2 and TRBJ2-5): GAGVSQSPSNKVTEKGKDVELRCDPISGHTALYWYRQSLGQGLEFLIYFQGNSAPDKSGLPSDRFSAERTGGSVSTLTIQRTQQEDSAVYLCASSLWQRETQYFGPGTRLLVL.

The rearrangement uses TRBV6-5 and TRBJ2-7; 8 positions match TRBD1. This CDR3 has 14 amino acids. Germline CDR1 reads MNHEY; CDR2 reads SVGAGI. V lost 6 bases, J lost 2 bases, and 6 bases stayed unmatched. The CDR3, as DNA: TGTGCCAGCAGCCGGACAGGGAAGGCCTACGAGCAGTACTTC. Its protein is CASSRTGKAYEQYF.

This sequence joins TRBV6-1 and TRBJ2-7; possibly TRBD1 for D (6 bases). V lost 2 bases, J lost 3 bases, and 14 bases lay in between. CDR1 is MNHNS, CDR2 SASEGT, per germline. The CDR3 spans 15 residues. DNA for the CDR3: TGTGCCAGCAGTGAATTTAGACAGGTGGACTACGAGCAGTACTTC. Translated: CASSEFRQVDYEQYF.

The V call is TRBV5-1, the J call TRBJ2-1, with 9 nucleotides matching TRBD2. The germline gives CDR1 SGHRS, CDR2 YFSETQ. This CDR3 is built from 14 residues. Trimming removed 1 base from V and 10 bases from J; junction bases left unmatched: 6. CDR3 residues: CASSLPERGVEQFF. CDR3 bases: TGCGCCAGCAGCTTGCCCGAGCGGGGGGTAGAGCAGTTCTTC. The full variable domain, in which reference TRBV5-1 and TRBJ2-1 provide the parts outside the CDR3, is KAGVTQTPRYLIKTRGQQVTLSCSPISGHRSVSWYQQTPGQGLQFLFEYFSETQRNKGNFPGRFSGRQFSNSRSEMNVSTLELGDSALYLCASSLPERGVEQFFGPGTRLTVL.

V gene TRBV5-4 combines with J gene TRBJ1-2, with TRBD1 matching over 8 bases. This CDR3 spans 15 amino acids. Unmatched junction bases numbered 12, after V lost 4 bases and J lost 7 bases. Germline V gives CDR1 SGHNT, CDR2 YYREEE (reference sequence). CDR3 sequence (DNA): TGTGCCAGCAGCCCCAACAGGGGGAGCTACGCTGGCTACACCTTC. Translated: CASSPNRGSYAGYTF.

This chain uses TRBV9 with TRBJ1-2; D remains unclear. V lost 0 bases and J lost 3, with 12 bases in between. Germline-derived CDR1 and CDR2 are SGDLS and YYNGEE. The CDR3 spans 15 residues. CDR3 coding DNA: TGTGCCAGCAGCGTAGCGGAGGAAACCCACTATGGCTACACCTTC. The encoded protein is CASSVAEETHYGYTF.

The CDR3 spells CASSYRDTEAFF. The CDR3 nucleotides are TGTGCCAGCAGTTACAGAGACACTGAAGCTTTCTTT. V gene TRBV6-2 or TRBV6-3 combines with J gene TRBJ1-1; D ambiguous. CDR1 and CDR2 (germline): MNHEY, SVGEGT. The V and J ends lost 2 bases and 3 bases respectively, with 4 bases between them. The CDR3 spans 12 residues.

The chain is built from TRBV19 and TRBJ1-5; unclear D gene. Germline V gene lookup returns CDR1 LNHDA and CDR2 SQIVND (reference sequence). V lost 0 bases, J lost 0 bases, and 18 bases lay in between. The CDR3 loop spans 19 amino acids. CDR3 loop: CASSIDPAGLGYSNQPQHF. Here the CDR3 DNA reads TGTGCCAGTAGTATAGATCCGGCCGGGTTGGGCTATAGCAATCAGCCCCAGCATTTT.